What follows describes a single TCR beta chain. A 6-nucleotide sample barcode was carried by the UMIs, which template switching added. cDNA encoding TCRalpha and TCRbeta underwent two nested PCRs of 16 and 9 cycles, each of which was followed by bead purification. No DNA is given; TCRdb re-called the 5' RACE reads and lists each CDR3 protein once. The sample has approximately 330,000 distinct CDR3 sequences; the top ten hold over 2%. This sample was taken from a study of monozygotic twins with inflammatory bowel disease. Germline V gene lookup returns CDR1 SGHAT and CDR2 FQNNGV. This CDR3 is built from 13 residues.

Material for sequencing was blood. The rearrangement links TRBV11-2 to TRBJ2-1; TCRdb designates TRBD2, a call that cannot be tested without DNA. This receptor was obtained from a human donor with ulcerative colitis or Crohn's disease, or a healthy co-twin of an affected twin (not recorded which). CDR3 region: CASSSGTLNEQFF.